Listed below are T cell receptor beta chains from one sample, sequenced in a study of OX40 agonist ivuxolimab in advanced cancers. Sequenced by immunoSEQ multiplex PCR; TCRdb stores in-frame clones only, minus some. The table records around 70,000 clones, around four fifths of them present only once. This specimen was CD4+ or CD8+ T cells sorted from blood, taken in a trial of the OX40 agonist ivuxolimab. These receptors all come from an adult with an advanced solid tumor such as melanoma, head and neck, liver or kidney cancer. Each CDR3 is given with its conserved first and last residue. Fields, in order: D gene, J gene, V gene, clone size, CDR3 protein, CDR3 DNA. D genes are given only for firm matches. Some rows have no size entry. The others give once, few or many, or a class for an expanded clone.

>.|TRBJ2-1|TRBV19|.
CASSSQRQSNEQFF
TGTGCCAGTAGTTCACAGAGACAAAGTAATGAGCAGTTCTTC
>.|TRBJ1-6|TRBV27|.
CASSFGVPPLHF
TGTGCCAGCAGTTTCGGCGTACCACCCCTCCACTTT
>TRBD1|TRBJ1-5|TRBV30|few
CAWSTGTNQPQHF
TGTGCCTGGTCGACAGGGACCAATCAGCCCCAGCATTTT
>.|TRBJ1-1|TRBV2|.
CASLSDRNTEAFF
TGTGCCAGCTTATCCGACAGGAACACTGAAGCTTTCTTT
>.|TRBJ1-2|TRBV6-5|.
CASSYRTGGNYGYTF
TGTGCCAGCAGCTATCGGACGGGGGGTAACTATGGCTACACCTTC
>.|TRBJ1-6|TRBV5-5|.
CASSLGGNSPLHF
TGTGCCAGCAGCTTGGGGGGGAATTCACCCCTCCACTTT
>.|TRBJ1-1|TRBV4-1|.
CASSQDKGIFTEAFF
TGCGCCAGCAGCCAAGATAAAGGGATTTTCACTGAAGCTTTCTTT
>.|TRBJ1-2|TRBV27|once
CASSPAGFGGYTF
TGTGCCAGCAGTCCCGCAGGGTTTGGCGGCTACACCTTC
>.|TRBJ2-5|TRBV5-1|.
CASSLERADQETQYF
TGCGCCAGCAGCTTGGAGAGGGCTGACCAAGAGACCCAGTACTTC
>.|TRBJ2-1|TRBV7-2|.
CASGGLVSEQFF
TGTGCCAGCGGGGGCTTGGTCAGTGAGCAGTTCTTC
>.|TRBJ1-2|TRBV2|.
CASSDSYGYTF
TGTGCCAGCAGTGATTCCTATGGCTACACCTTC
>TRBD2|TRBJ2-5|TRBV7-2|.
CASSFRFIAGDKEETQYF
TGTGCCAGCAGCTTCAGATTTATAGCGGGGGATAAAGAAGAGACCCAGTACTTC
>.|TRBJ1-6|TRBV29-1|.
CSVETGDNSPLHF
TGCAGCGTAGAGACAGGTGATAATTCACCCCTCCACTTT
>TRBD2|TRBJ2-2|TRBV2|.
CASSASGSNTGELFF
TGTGCCAGCAGTGCTAGCGGAAGCAACACCGGGGAGCTGTTTTTT
>.|TRBJ2-7|TRBV5-1|.
CASSLKPQNEGRTPYEQYF
TGCGCCAGCAGCTTGAAACCCCAGAATGAGGGCCGAACTCCTTACGAGCAGTACTTC
>TRBD1|TRBJ1-3|TRBV10-3|.
CAIATGATGNTIYF
TGTGCCATCGCGACAGGGGCAACTGGAAACACCATATATTTT
>TRBD1|TRBJ1-5|TRBV30|.
CAWSVQGYQPQHF
TGTGCCTGGAGTGTACAGGGGTATCAGCCCCAGCATTTT
>TRBD2|TRBJ2-7|TRBV4-1|.
CASSQGTLAGTYEQYF
TGCGCCAGCAGCCAAGGTACGCTAGCGGGCACCTACGAGCAGTACTTC
>TRBD1|TRBJ1-1|TRBV7-8|.
CASRQGGLNTEAFF
TGTGCCAGCAGGCAGGGGGGGCTGAACACTGAAGCTTTCTTT
>.|TRBJ1-2|TRBV6-6|.
CASSYVEGYGYTF
TGTGCCAGCAGTTACGTCGAAGGCTATGGCTACACCTTC
>.|TRBJ1-5|TRBV29-1|.
CSVVWGGNQPQHF
TGCAGCGTTGTTTGGGGAGGCAATCAGCCCCAGCATTTT
>.|TRBJ1-1|TRBV6-5|once
CASRNPWGHTEAFF
TGTGCCAGCAGGAATCCTTGGGGTCACACTGAAGCTTTCTTT
>TRBD2|TRBJ2-1|TRBV19|few
CASSSPLTSGSDEQFF
TGTGCCAGTAGTTCCCCGTTGACTAGCGGGAGCGATGAGCAGTTCTTC
>TRBD2|TRBJ2-3|TRBV19|.
CASSAGGSRTDTQYF
TGTGCCAGTAGTGCTGGCGGGAGTAGGACAGATACGCAGTATTTT
>.|TRBJ1-6|TRBV7-9|once
CASSSKRLGGGYSPLHF
TGTGCCAGCAGCTCAAAACGTCTGGGGGGAGGATATTCACCCCTCCACTTT
>TRBD2|TRBJ2-1|TRBV11-2|few
CASSSTSANEQFF
TGTGCCAGCAGTTCCACTAGCGCCAATGAGCAGTTCTTC
>.|TRBJ2-1|TRBV5-1|.
CASSATGPRNEQFF
TGCGCCAGCAGCGCAACGGGACCACGAAATGAGCAGTTCTTC
>.|TRBJ2-2|TRBV6-6|few
CASSYFGTGELFF
TGTGCCAGCAGTTACTTTGGCACCGGGGAGCTGTTTTTT
>.|TRBJ2-3|TRBV7-2|few
CASSQTLTITDTQYF
TGTGCCAGCAGCCAGACTTTGACGATTACAGATACGCAGTATTTT
>TRBD2|TRBJ2-2|TRBV28|once
CASSSGLAGEINTGELFF
TGTGCCAGCAGTTCCGGACTAGCGGGGGAAATTAACACCGGGGAGCTGTTTTTT
>.|TRBJ2-2|TRBV4-1|.
CASSSPDSSNTGELFF
TGCGCCAGCTCTTCCCCGGACTCATCTAACACCGGGGAGCTGTTTTTT
>.|TRBJ1-6|TRBV5-7|.
CASSSAVPSYNSPLHF
TGTGCCAGCAGCTCCGCCGTCCCCTCCTATAATTCACCCCTCCACTTT
>.|TRBJ2-4|TRBV7-9|.
CASSQNREAKNIQYF
TGTGCCAGCAGCCAGAACAGGGAAGCCAAAAACATTCAGTACTTC
>.|TRBJ1-2|TRBV6-5|.
CASTNGPRGGYTF
TGTGCCAGCACCAACGGGCCTCGAGGTGGCTACACCTTC
>.|TRBJ1-5|TRBV28|.
CASSLGAANLDF
TGTGCCAGCAGTTTGGGGGCCGCTAACCTGGATTTT
>.|TRBJ2-3|TRBV6-1|.
CASSERAGMRTDTQYF
TGTGCCAGCAGTGAACGGGCAGGGATGCGGACAGATACGCAGTATTTT
>.|TRBJ2-3|TRBV7-9|.
CASSLATAPSTDTQYF
TGTGCCAGCAGCTTAGCTACGGCTCCTAGCACAGATACGCAGTATTTT
>.|TRBJ1-5|TRBV18|.
CASWQGGAQPQHF
TGTGCCAGCTGGCAAGGGGGGGCTCAGCCCCAGCATTTT
>.|TRBJ1-2|TRBV19|.
CASSIGAGPYGYTF
TGTGCCAGTAGTATAGGGGCAGGGCCCTATGGCTACACCTTC
>.|TRBJ1-1|TRBV9|.
CASSEFQAPNTEAFF
TGTGCCAGCAGCGAATTTCAGGCCCCGAACACTGAAGCTTTCTTT
>TRBD2|TRBJ2-1|TRBV15|.
CATSPDGTSGRRNEQFF
TGTGCCACCAGTCCCGACGGGACTAGCGGGAGGAGGAATGAGCAGTTCTTC
>TRBD1|TRBJ2-7|TRBV2|.
CASSPPRGQSYEQYF
TGTGCCAGCAGCCCTCCCAGGGGGCAATCATACGAGCAGTACTTC
>.|TRBJ2-2|TRBV5-1|.
CASSLVLRGNGELFF
TGCGCCAGCAGCTTGGTTCTGAGGGGTAACGGGGAGCTGTTTTTT
>TRBD1|TRBJ1-5|TRBV6-5|.
CASSYDRDRQPQHF
TGTGCCAGCAGTTACGACAGGGATAGGCAGCCCCAGCATTTT
>TRBD1|TRBJ2-5|TRBV5-1|.
CASSLRTGSGETQYF
TGCGCCAGCAGTTTAAGGACAGGGTCGGGAGAGACCCAGTACTTC
>.|TRBJ2-7|TRBV6-5|.
CASSPLGSGYEQYF
TGTGCCAGCAGCCCACTAGGGAGCGGCTACGAGCAGTACTTC
>.|TRBJ2-3|TRBV4-1|.
CASSIPPPADTQYF
TGCGCCAGCAGCATCCCTCCGCCGGCAGATACGCAGTATTTT
>.|TRBJ2-7|TRBV5-1|.
CASSLAARDNEQYF
TGCGCCAGCAGCTTGGCCGCTAGGGACAACGAGCAGTACTTC
>TRBD1|TRBJ1-2|TRBV4-1|.
CASSQTGNYGYTF
TGCGCCAGCAGCCAGACAGGGAACTATGGCTACACCTTC
>.|TRBJ2-6|TRBV7-6|.
CASSPGPTTSSGANVLTF
TGTGCCAGCAGCCCGGGACCCACCACCTCCTCTGGGGCCAACGTCCTGACTTTC
>TRBD1|TRBJ2-5|TRBV11-1|.
CASSLRNRGQETQYF
TGTGCCAGCAGCTTACGCAACAGGGGCCAAGAGACCCAGTACTTC
>TRBD1|TRBJ2-1|TRBV19|few
CASSNPGGYNEQFF
TGTGCCAGTAGTAACCCAGGGGGTTACAATGAGCAGTTCTTC
>TRBD1|TRBJ2-7|TRBV5-6|.
CASSLVGQGSYSYEQYF
TGTGCCAGCAGCTTGGTAGGACAGGGCTCTTACTCCTACGAGCAGTACTTC
>TRBD1|TRBJ2-5|TRBV11-2|.
CASSLEGVRGLETQYF
TGTGCCAGCAGCTTAGAGGGTGTGAGGGGGCTGGAGACCCAGTACTTC
>.|TRBJ2-5|TRBV29-1|.
CSVEFQAETQYF
TGCAGCGTTGAATTTCAGGCGGAGACCCAGTACTTC
>TRBD2|TRBJ2-2|TRBV9|.
CASSRESGSGRCTGELFF
TGTGCCAGCAGCAGGGAGAGCGGTAGCGGGAGATGCACCGGGGAGCTGTTTTTT
>TRBD1|TRBJ2-3|TRBV9|.
CASSGGTGEVDTQYF
TGTGCCAGCAGTGGTGGGACAGGGGAGGTAGATACGCAGTATTTT